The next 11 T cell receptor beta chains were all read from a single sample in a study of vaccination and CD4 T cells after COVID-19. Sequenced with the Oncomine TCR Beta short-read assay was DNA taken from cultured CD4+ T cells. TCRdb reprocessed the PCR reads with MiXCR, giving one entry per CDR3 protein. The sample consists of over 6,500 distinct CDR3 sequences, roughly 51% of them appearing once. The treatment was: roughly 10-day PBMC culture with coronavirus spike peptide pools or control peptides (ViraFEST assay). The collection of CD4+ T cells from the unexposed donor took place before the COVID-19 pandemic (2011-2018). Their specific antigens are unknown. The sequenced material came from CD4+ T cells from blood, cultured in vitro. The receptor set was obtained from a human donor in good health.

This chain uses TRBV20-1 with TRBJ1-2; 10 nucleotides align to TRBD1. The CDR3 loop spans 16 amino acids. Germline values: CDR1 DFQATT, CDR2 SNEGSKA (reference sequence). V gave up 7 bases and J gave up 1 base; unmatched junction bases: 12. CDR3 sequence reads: CSGSGTGESLNYGYTF. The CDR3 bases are TGCAGTGGGTCCGGGACAGGGGAATCCCTTAACTATGGCTACACCTTC.

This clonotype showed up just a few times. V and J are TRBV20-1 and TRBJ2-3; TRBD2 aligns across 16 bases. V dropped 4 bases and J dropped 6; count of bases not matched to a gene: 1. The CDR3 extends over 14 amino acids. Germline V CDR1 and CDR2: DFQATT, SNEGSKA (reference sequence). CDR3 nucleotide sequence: TGCAGTGCTACGGGACTAGCGGGAGGGGATACGCAGTATTTT. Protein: CSATGLAGGDTQYF.

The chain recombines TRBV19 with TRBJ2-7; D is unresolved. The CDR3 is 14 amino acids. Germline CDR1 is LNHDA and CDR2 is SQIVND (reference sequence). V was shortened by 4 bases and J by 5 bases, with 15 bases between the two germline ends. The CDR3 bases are TGTGCCAGTAGTAATGGAAGGCTAGACGACGAGCAGTACTTC. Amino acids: CASSNGRLDDEQYF.

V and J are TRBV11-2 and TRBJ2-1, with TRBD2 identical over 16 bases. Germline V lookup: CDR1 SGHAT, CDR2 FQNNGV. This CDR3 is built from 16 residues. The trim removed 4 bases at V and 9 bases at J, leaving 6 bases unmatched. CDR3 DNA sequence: TGTGCCAGCAGCTCGGGACTAGCGGGAGGGCAGGGTGAGCAGTTCTTC. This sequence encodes CASSSGLAGGQGEQFF.

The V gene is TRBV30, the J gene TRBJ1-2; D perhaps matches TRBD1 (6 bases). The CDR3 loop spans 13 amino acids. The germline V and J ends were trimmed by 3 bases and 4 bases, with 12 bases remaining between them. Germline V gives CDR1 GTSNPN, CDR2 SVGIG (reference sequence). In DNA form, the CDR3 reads TGTGCCTGGAGCGGAAGGACAGCCTATGGCTACACCTTC. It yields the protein CAWSGRTAYGYTF.

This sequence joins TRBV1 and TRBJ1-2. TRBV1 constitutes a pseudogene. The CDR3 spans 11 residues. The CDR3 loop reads CTSSHLGWHLF. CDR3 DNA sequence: TGCACCAGCAGCCATTTGGGGTGGCACCTCTTC.

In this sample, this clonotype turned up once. The CDR3 is CASSQVRGRHFNQPQHF. Written as DNA, the CDR3 is TGTGCCAGCAGCCAGGTGAGGGGAAGGCATTTCAATCAGCCCCAGCATTTT. The chain carries TRBV14 and TRBJ1-5, with D perhaps TRBD1 (5 bases). V dropped 3 bases and J dropped 3 bases, with 18 bases sitting between them. This CDR3 contains 17 residues. From germline, CDR1 is SGHDN and CDR2 FVKESK. Using reference TRBV14 and TRBJ1-5 for the parts outside the CDR3, the full variable domain is EAGVTQFPSHSVIEKGQTVTLRCDPISGHDNLYWYRRVMGKEIKFLLHFVKESKQDESGMPNNRFLAERTGGTYSTLKVQPAELEDSGVYFCASSQVRGRHFNQPQHFGDGTRLSIL.

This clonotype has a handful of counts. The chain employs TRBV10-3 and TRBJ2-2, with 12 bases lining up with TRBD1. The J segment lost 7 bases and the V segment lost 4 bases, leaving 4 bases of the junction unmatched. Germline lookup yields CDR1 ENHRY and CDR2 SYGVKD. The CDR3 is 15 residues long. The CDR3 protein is CAISGGQGAHGELFF. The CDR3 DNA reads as TGTGCCATCAGTGGGGGACAGGGGGCACACGGGGAGCTGTTTTTT.

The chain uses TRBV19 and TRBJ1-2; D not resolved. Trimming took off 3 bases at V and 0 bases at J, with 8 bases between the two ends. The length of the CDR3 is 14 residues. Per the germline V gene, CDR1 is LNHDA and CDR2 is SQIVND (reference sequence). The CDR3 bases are TGTGCCAGTAGTATTAGTGGGGCTAACTATGGCTACACCTTC. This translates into CASSISGANYGYTF. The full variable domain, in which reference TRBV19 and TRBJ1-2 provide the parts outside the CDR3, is DGGITQSPKYLFRKEGQNVTLSCEQNLNHDAMYWYRQDPGQGLRLIYYSQIVNDFQKGDIAEGYSVSREKKESFPLTVTSAQKNPTAFYLCASSISGANYGYTFGSGTRLTVV.

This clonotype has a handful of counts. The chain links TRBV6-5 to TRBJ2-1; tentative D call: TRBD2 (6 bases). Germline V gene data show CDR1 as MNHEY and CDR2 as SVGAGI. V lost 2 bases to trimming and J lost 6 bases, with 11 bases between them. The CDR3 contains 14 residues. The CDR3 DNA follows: TGTGCCAGCAGTTACACGACTAGATTCAATGAGCAGTTCTTC. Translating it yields CASSYTTRFNEQFF.

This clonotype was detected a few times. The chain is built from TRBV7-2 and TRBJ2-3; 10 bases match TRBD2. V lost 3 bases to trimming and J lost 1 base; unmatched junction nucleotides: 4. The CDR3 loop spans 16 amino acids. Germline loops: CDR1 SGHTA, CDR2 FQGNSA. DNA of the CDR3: TGTGCCAGCAGCTTGCGGCTAGCGGGGGGCACAGATACGCAGTATTTT. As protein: CASSLRLAGGTDTQYF.